One sample yielded the 20 T cell receptor beta chains listed below, sequenced in a study of blood T cell repertoires in COVID-19. Measured with immunoSEQ multiplex PCR; TCRdb has only the in-frame clones, and not every one. Among approximately 210,000 clones listed, just over 85% were seen once. Specimen: peripheral blood. All receptors derive from a man aged 25 to 45 who had recovered from COVID-19.

The chain joins TRBV10-1 to TRBJ1-1; D ambiguous. V lost 7 bases and J lost 1, with 4 bases in between. The CDR3 length is 11 residues. From germline, CDR1 is WNHNN and CDR2 SYGVQD (reference sequence). The CDR3 spells CASNGNTEAFF. For the CDR3, the DNA is TGCGCCAGCAACGGGAACACTGAAGCTTTCTTT.

This clone was seen a single time. CDR3 in DNA: TGTGCCAGCAGCTCCATACAGGGGGCATCAGAAGCTTTCTTT. Protein: CASSSIQGASEAFF. The chain links TRBV3-1 (or the pseudogene TRBV3-2) to TRBJ1-1; TRBD1 agrees at 9 bases. This CDR3 contains 14 residues. Per germline, CDR1 LGHDT and CDR2 YNNKEL (reference sequence). V dropped 5 bases and J dropped 8; count of bases not matched to a gene: 9.

The sample holds one count of this clone. The gene calls are TRBV5-1 and TRBJ2-7; 8 positions agree with TRBD2. The CDR3 extends over 13 amino acids. Germline-derived CDR1 and CDR2 are SGHRS and YFSETQ. With V trimmed by 2 bases and J by 4 bases, 2 bases remained unmatched. The CDR3 region has the DNA TGCGCCAGCAGCTTCAGCGGGGGTTACGAGCAGTACTTC. It codes for CASSFSGGYEQYF.

The CDR3 nucleotides are TGTGCCAGCAGCAAAGGGAAGGACAGGCAGCAGTTCTTC. Translation gives CASSKGKDRQQFF. This chain uses TRBV21-1 with TRBJ2-1; TRBD1 is the table's D call and was not checked against the DNA. TRBV21-1 is a pseudogene locus. This CDR3 is 13 amino acids long.

The chain uses TRBV2 and TRBJ2-2, with D possibly being TRBD1 (5 bases). Germline V gene data show CDR1 as SNHLY and CDR2 as FYNNEI. The CDR3 sequence is 13 residues long. V dropped 4 bases and J dropped 7 bases, with 10 bases sitting between them. The CDR3 DNA reads as TGTGCCAGCAGTGTACCTCAGGGCGGGGAGCTGTTTTTT. Translated, it gives CASSVPQGGELFF.

This clone appeared a few times. The rearrangement links TRBV29-1 to TRBJ2-5, with 7 bases aligning to TRBD2. J was trimmed by 3 bases and V by 3 bases; bases with no gene match: 10. CDR1 and CDR2 from the germline V gene are SQVTM and ANQGSEA. This CDR3 has 15 residues. This CDR3 is CSVETSEAGEETQYF. In DNA form, the CDR3 reads TGCAGCGTTGAGACCAGTGAGGCGGGGGAAGAGACCCAGTACTTC. Full variable domain (rest looked up from reference TRBV29-1 and TRBJ2-5): SAVISQKPSRDICQRGTSLTIQCQVDSQVTMMFWYRQQPGQSLTLIATANQGSEATYESGFVIDKFPISRPNLTFSTLTVSNMSPEDSSIYLCSVETSEAGEETQYFGPGTRLLVL.

V usage is TRBV7-7 and J usage is TRBJ2-2; 7 nucleotides line up with TRBD1. The CDR3 has 15 amino acids. CDR1 is SSHAT, CDR2 FNYEAQ, per germline (reference sequence). V shed 3 bases and J 7 bases; nucleotides not matched to a gene: 8. Here the CDR3 DNA reads TGTGCCAGCAGCTTGTCGGCAGGGGGAATCGGGGAGCTGTTTTTT. Translation gives CASSLSAGGIGELFF.

The J gene is TRBJ1-2, the V gene TRBV2, with TRBD1 as a possible D gene (6 bases). Germline assignment: CDR1 SNHLY and CDR2 FYNNEI. The CDR3 contains 11 residues. V dropped 9 bases and J dropped 4 bases, with 9 bases sitting between them. The CDR3 bases are TGTGCCAGACAGGGTTCCTATGGCTACACCTTC. Protein product: CARQGSYGYTF.

This sequence joins TRBV29-1 and TRBJ2-7; maybe TRBD1 (6 bases). Between the trimmed V and J ends, which lost 6 bases and 3 bases, there was a span of 15 bases. The germline gives CDR1 SQVTM, CDR2 ANQGSEA. The CDR3 runs 13 residues. The CDR3 nucleotides read TGCAGCGTCCCCGCCGAAGGGGGCTACGAGCAGTACTTC. It specifies CSVPAEGGYEQYF.

The chain combines TRBV9 with TRBJ1-2; possible D gene TRBD1, 6 bases. The germline gives CDR1 SGDLS, CDR2 YYNGEE. V was shortened by 7 bases and J by 7 bases, with 17 bases between the two germline ends. CDR3 size: 13 residues. Written as DNA, the CDR3 is TGTGCCAGCCAAGGGGGGGGCTCAGGTGGCTACACCTTC. It codes for CASQGGGSGGYTF.

The chain uses TRBV29-1 and TRBJ2-7; 10 bases align to TRBD1. Looked up from germline, CDR1 is SQVTM and CDR2 is ANQGSEA. V lost 5 bases, J lost 5 bases, and 12 bases stayed unmatched. There are 15 residues in the CDR3. CDR3 nucleotide sequence: TGCAGCGTTCGACCGGGGACAGGGGTTTTCGACGAGCAGTACTTC. It yields the protein CSVRPGTGVFDEQYF.

This rearrangement joins TRBV27 to TRBJ1-6, with TRBD1 matching over 7 bases. The J segment lost 2 bases and the V segment lost 6 bases, leaving 4 bases of the junction unmatched. The CDR3 spans 15 residues. Germline V gene data show CDR1 as MNHEY and CDR2 as SMNVEV (reference sequence). The CDR3 bases are TGTGCCAGCAGGACAGGGATCCCCTATAATTCACCCCTCCACTTT. Its translation is CASRTGIPYNSPLHF.

The V and J genes are TRBV5-4 and TRBJ2-5, with 7 bases identical to TRBD2. Per the germline V gene, CDR1 is SGHNT and CDR2 is YYREEE (reference sequence). The CDR3 totals 15 residues. V dropped 4 bases and J dropped 2; count of bases not matched to a gene: 8. The CDR3 DNA reads TGTGCCAGCAGCCAGGAGCGGGGCCTTCAAGAGACCCAGTACTTC. Protein sequence: CASSQERGLQETQYF.

The genes are TRBV6-5 and TRBJ2-7; D is unresolved. In germline, CDR1 is MNHEY, CDR2 SVGAGI. The CDR3 contains 13 residues. V lost 2 bases and J lost 2, with 7 bases in between. Here the CDR3 DNA reads TGTGCCAGCAGTTACGGGCACCCCTACGAGCAGTACTTC. This gives the protein CASSYGHPYEQYF.

CDR3 protein: CASSPGLAVAYEQYF. CDR3 DNA: TGTGCCAGCAGTCCGGGACTAGCGGTTGCCTACGAGCAGTACTTC. This chain joins TRBV27 and TRBJ2-7, with 11 bases aligning to TRBD2. V shed 5 bases and J 2 bases; nucleotides not matched to a gene: 5. This CDR3 is built from 15 residues. Germline V gives CDR1 MNHEY, CDR2 SMNVEV (reference sequence).

V is TRBV13 and J is TRBJ2-1, with D unresolved. V was cut by 5 bases and J by 6 bases, with 5 bases left in between. The CDR3 is 11 residues long. CDR1 and CDR2 from the germline V gene are PRHDT and FYEKMQ (reference sequence). The CDR3 DNA follows: TGTGCCAGCAGCCCGGGCAATGAGCAGTTCTTC. Translating gives CASSPGNEQFF.

The V and J genes are TRBV6-5 and TRBJ1-6; TRBD1 agrees at 7 bases. The V gene end was trimmed by 5 bases and the J gene end by 9 bases; junction bases not matched to a gene: 7. The CDR3 is made up of 14 amino acids. Germline CDR1 MNHEY, CDR2 SVGAGI. The CDR3 bases are TGTGCCAGCAGTCAGACAGGGTCAGGTTCACCCCTCCACTTT. Its translation: CASSQTGSGSPLHF.

This chain uses TRBV29-1 with TRBJ1-1, with D unresolved. CDR3 length: 10 amino acids. CDR1 is SQVTM and CDR2 is ANQGSEA in the germline V gene. Trimming removed 5 bases from V and 4 bases from J, with 5 bases in between. For the CDR3, the DNA is TGCAGCGTTCTAAGCACTGAAGCTTTCTTT. This gives the protein CSVLSTEAFF.

The chain joins TRBV21-1 to TRBJ1-6; TRBD1, as called in the table, went unchecked against the DNA. TRBV21-1 is noted as a pseudogene. This CDR3 comprises 16 residues. The CDR3 loop reads CASSKGSQVFNSPLHF. In DNA, the CDR3 is TGTGCCAGCAGCAAAGGATCACAGGTTTTTAATTCACCCCTCCACTTT.

V usage is TRBV10-3 and J usage is TRBJ2-1; no reliable D call. Germline CDR1 ENHRY, CDR2 SYGVKD. There are 13 residues in the CDR3. Trimming cost V 10 bases and J 1 base, with 11 bases left between them. CDR3 in DNA: TGTGCCACCCAGACACCTTCCTACAATGAGCAGTTCTTC. It yields the protein CATQTPSYNEQFF.